This TCR beta chain originates from a study of blood T cell repertoires in COVID-19. Whole-study context: In each case, the material was cDNA or gDNA derived from T cells, B-cell-depleted T cells, or PBMCs.

Authors' methods: For nucleated cells, counts were estimated from reference gene primer amplification. Generated by immunoSEQ multiplex PCR, the TCRdb table keeps only in-frame clones and is missing some. V and J calls and clone size are given by that table; D and trimming were obtained from the DNA. The data show 300,000 to 350,000 clones, around 90% seen once. While infection was still active, Seattle patients were enrolled and then followed longitudinally. The CDR3 extends over 15 amino acids. Looked up from germline, CDR1 is MNHNS and CDR2 is SASEGT. V dropped 3 bases and J dropped 0 bases, with 11 bases sitting between them.

Sequenced input: peripheral blood. This rearrangement joins TRBV6-1 to TRBJ1-2; no definite D call. The sequence derives from a woman aged 40 to 49 with COVID-19, enrolled during active disease. CDR3 amino acids: CASSDHSLTNYGYTF. The CDR3 nucleotides are TGTGCCAGCAGTGACCACAGCCTTACTAACTATGGCTACACCTTC.